This T cell receptor beta chain was sequenced for a study of OX40 agonist ivuxolimab in advanced cancers. The wider study: Ivuxolimab is an agonistic anti-OX40 (CD134) antibody, and patients were treated with it.

As regards this clone: The antigen is unknown. The same CDR3 can be traced to other DNA sequences in this sample.

Baseline, cycle 4 day 1, and cycle 7 day 1 were the blood sampling points. TCRdb keeps only in-frame clones here, not all; method: immunoSEQ multiplex PCR. Of about 60,000 clones in the sample, around 90% were seen once. Overall study findings and caveats: CD8+ T cells (on average) carried more expanded clones than CD4+ T cells.

The V gene lost 0 bases and the J gene lost 4 bases, with 7 bases spanning the gap. Germline V gene sequence: CDR1 MNHEY, CDR2 SVGAGI. The CDR3 loop spans 14 amino acids. The chain carries TRBV6-5 and TRBJ1-3, with D possibly matching TRBD1 (5 bases). The sequence derives from an adult with an advanced solid tumor such as melanoma, head and neck, liver or kidney cancer. Sequenced material: CD4+ or CD8+ T cells sorted from blood, taken in a trial of the OX40 agonist ivuxolimab. CDR3 amino acids: CASSYSGEGNTIYF. The CDR3, as DNA: TGTGCCAGCAGTTACTCGGGGGAAGGAAACACCATATATTTT.